A selection of T cell receptor beta chains follows, all from one sample in a study of cytomegalovirus exposure and HLA in healthy donors. Sequencing used immunoSEQ multiplex PCR; TCRdb keeps in-frame clones, though not all of them. Counted here are 130,000 to 150,000 clones, roughly 90% occurring once; the ten biggest clones make up 4.5%. Source material: PBMCs. These receptors all come from a man aged 18 to 29 in good health and CMV-seropositive. CDR3s include the opening cysteine and the closing phenylalanine or tryptophan. Fields, in order: V gene, clone size, D gene, J gene, CDR3 DNA, CDR3 protein. D genes are given only for firm matches. Size is omitted from some rows. Given values are once, few, many or a class for expanded clones.

V gene: TRBV28
clone size: -
D gene: -
J gene: TRBJ2-7
CDR3 DNA: TGTGCCAGCAGTTCCTCCTTCTACGAGCAGTACTTC
CDR3 protein: CASSSSFYEQYF

V gene: TRBV5-1
clone size: -
D gene: TRBD1
J gene: TRBJ2-3
CDR3 DNA: TGCGCCAGCAGACAGGGGGCCAGCACAGATACGCAGTATTTT
CDR3 protein: CASRQGASTDTQYF

V gene: TRBV9
clone size: -
D gene: TRBD2
J gene: TRBJ2-1
CDR3 DNA: TGTGCCAGCTCCCCCGGGGTAGCGGGGTACAATGAGCAGTTCTTC
CDR3 protein: CASSPGVAGYNEQFF

V gene: TRBV28
clone size: -
D gene: -
J gene: TRBJ1-3
CDR3 DNA: TGTGCCAGCAGTTTATTCCGATGGGGCAATACTCCTGGAAACACCATATATTTT
CDR3 protein: CASSLFRWGNTPGNTIYF

V gene: TRBV18
clone size: -
D gene: -
J gene: TRBJ2-3
CDR3 DNA: TGTGCCAGCTCCCTTAGCACAGATACGCAGTATTTT
CDR3 protein: CASSLSTDTQYF

V gene: TRBV2
clone size: few
D gene: -
J gene: TRBJ1-2
CDR3 DNA: TGTGCCTCCGGGGGGAATGGCTACACCTTC
CDR3 protein: CASGGNGYTF

V gene: TRBV2
clone size: -
D gene: -
J gene: TRBJ1-2
CDR3 DNA: TGTGCTCGCAGGGCCACCGCCGATGGCTACACCTTC
CDR3 protein: CARRATADGYTF

V gene: TRBV7-8
clone size: -
D gene: -
J gene: TRBJ2-4
CDR3 DNA: TGTGCCAGCAGCTTACTCTCCGGGAACAAAAACATTCAGTACTTC
CDR3 protein: CASSLLSGNKNIQYF

V gene: TRBV5-1
clone size: -
D gene: -
J gene: TRBJ1-1
CDR3 DNA: TGCGCCAGCAGGGGAGAGGGAGGGAGGACTGAAGCTTTCTTT
CDR3 protein: CASRGEGGRTEAFF

V gene: TRBV11-3
clone size: -
D gene: -
J gene: TRBJ2-7
CDR3 DNA: TGTGCCAGCAGCTTAGAGCCAGGCCCCGAGCAGTACTTC
CDR3 protein: CASSLEPGPEQYF

V gene: TRBV9
clone size: -
D gene: -
J gene: TRBJ1-1
CDR3 DNA: TGTGCCAGCAGCGCCGGAACAGATTCCTTTAATACTGAAGCTTTCTTT
CDR3 protein: CASSAGTDSFNTEAFF

V gene: TRBV19
clone size: -
D gene: -
J gene: TRBJ1-6
CDR3 DNA: TGTGCCAGTAGTGACAGCCTTTTGGATAATTCACCCCTCCACTTT
CDR3 protein: CASSDSLLDNSPLHF

V gene: TRBV6-6
clone size: -
D gene: TRBD1
J gene: TRBJ1-2
CDR3 DNA: TGTGCCAGCAGTTTGACAGGGGCGTACTATGGCTACACCTTC
CDR3 protein: CASSLTGAYYGYTF

V gene: TRBV6-4
clone size: -
D gene: -
J gene: TRBJ2-1
CDR3 DNA: TGTGCCAGCAGTGACTCTCGGGGGTACAATGAGCAGTTCTTC
CDR3 protein: CASSDSRGYNEQFF

V gene: TRBV30
clone size: few
D gene: TRBD1
J gene: TRBJ1-1
CDR3 DNA: TGTGCAAGGAGGGGACCGGGACAGGGGAGGACTGAAGCTTTCTTT
CDR3 protein: CARRGPGQGRTEAFF

V gene: TRBV30
clone size: -
D gene: -
J gene: TRBJ1-3
CDR3 DNA: TGTGCCTGGAGTAACGGGAAAAACACCATATATTTT
CDR3 protein: CAWSNGKNTIYF

V gene: TRBV14
clone size: -
D gene: -
J gene: TRBJ2-5
CDR3 DNA: TGTGCCAGCAGCCGACAGGTCGTGGAGACCCAGTACTTC
CDR3 protein: CASSRQVVETQYF

V gene: TRBV28
clone size: -
D gene: -
J gene: TRBJ1-2
CDR3 DNA: TGTGCCAGCAGTGTCCCGAGAGCTAACTATGGCTACACCTTC
CDR3 protein: CASSVPRANYGYTF